Each of the 23 T cell receptor beta chains below was sequenced from the same sample in a study of T cells in women clearing cervical HPV infection. Produced via immunoSEQ multiplex PCR; TCRdb's table is partial and in-frame only. In all, the sample yields about 31,000 clones. The material sequenced was blood buffy coat. Every receptor here comes from a woman between 18 and 70 years old with a cervical HPV16 infection that either progressed to CIN3+ or cleared (not recorded which).

As concerns this clone: Sequencing ends 3 residues short of the CDR3 end; the germline J gene provides the rest. The same CDR3 arises from other DNA sequences in this sample as well. V gene TRBV18 combines with J gene TRBJ1-1, with D perhaps TRBD1 (6 bases). The V gene's germline CDR1 is KGHSH and CDR2 LQKENI. The CDR3 totals 16 residues. V was cut by 0 bases and J by 3 bases, with 14 bases left in between. The CDR3 loop reads CASSPPGPQGHTEAFF. Partial CDR3 DNA: TGTGCCAGCTCACCACCCGGCCCCCAGGGGCACACTGAA.

Points on this clone: The observed sequence ends 3 residues before the CDR3 terminus, with the missing tail filled in from the germline J gene. The V and J genes are TRBV5-4 and TRBJ2-1; tentatively, D is TRBD2 (5 bases). Germline V CDR1 and CDR2: SGHNT, YYREEE (reference sequence). V was shortened by 5 bases and J by 3 bases, with 15 bases between the two germline ends. This CDR3 spans 15 amino acids. This CDR3 is CASRFFGGGYNEQFF. The sequenced CDR3 bases are TGTGCCAGCAGGTTCTTCGGAGGCGGCTACAATGAG.

As for this clone: Read sequence stops 3 residues before the CDR3 end, and the germline J gene provides the missing end. The rearrangement links TRBV19 to TRBJ1-1; D is unresolved. The CDR3 runs to 15 residues. Germline CDR1 is LNHDA and CDR2 is SQIVND (reference sequence). The V and J ends lost 1 base and 3 bases respectively, with 12 bases between them. CDR3 protein: CASSIGARRDTEAFF. The CDR3 DNA, read in part, is TGTGCCAGTAGTATAGGAGCCAGGAGGGACACTGAA. The whole variable domain, remainder taken from reference TRBV19 and TRBJ1-1, is DGGITQSPKYLFRKEGQNVTLSCEQNLNHDAMYWYRQDPGQGLRLIYYSQIVNDFQKGDIAEGYSVSREKKESFPLTVTSAQKNPTAFYLCASSIGARRDTEAFFGQGTRLTVV.

Remarks on this clone: Germline and junction disagree at one end, which may indicate a read error. The read terminates 3 residues ahead of where the CDR3 ends, so the germline J gene completes it. The sample carries other DNA sequences with the same CDR3. V is TRBV19 and J is TRBJ1-3; D may be TRBD1 (6 bases). This CDR3 contains 15 residues. Germline values: CDR1 LNHDA, CDR2 SQIVND (reference sequence). The part of the CDR3 DNA that was read is TGTGTCAGTAGTCCCCAGACAGGACCCGGAAACACC. This encodes CVSSPQTGPGNT. The whole CDR3 region reads CVSSPQTGPGNTIYF.

As for this clone: From the germline J gene comes the end of the CDR3, since the read stops 3 residues before it. The chain is built from TRBV29-1 and TRBJ1-2; 7 bases are a match to TRBD1. Germline lookup yields CDR1 SQVTM and CDR2 ANQGSEA. V trimming: 3 bases; J trimming: 3 bases; junction bases outside the gene matches: 10. This CDR3 contains 15 residues. The CDR3 is CSVDNRDSQHYGYTF. The covered CDR3 bases are TGCAGCGTTGATAACCGGGACAGTCAACACTATGGC.

Of note for this clone: The observed sequence ends 3 residues before the CDR3 terminus, with the missing tail filled in from the germline J gene. The genes are TRBV20-1 and TRBJ1-2; no clear D gene. V lost 2 bases, J lost 7 bases, and 11 bases lay in between. Germline assignment: CDR1 DFQATT and CDR2 SNEGSKA (reference sequence). This CDR3 is 12 amino acids long. The CDR3 region is CSARQAHGGYTF. Partial CDR3 DNA: TGCAGTGCTAGACAGGCCCACGGTGGC.

As for this clone: Read coverage stops 3 residues before the CDR3 terminus; the germline J gene supplies the remainder. The rearrangement uses TRBV5-6 and TRBJ2-5; 10 positions match TRBD2. Germline V gene data show CDR1 as SGHDT and CDR2 as YYEEEE. V trimming: 4 bases; J trimming: 2 bases; junction bases outside the gene matches: 5. The CDR3 is made up of 15 amino acids. This CDR3 is CASSGGLATQETQYF. The part of the CDR3 DNA that was read is TGTGCCAGCAGCGGGGGACTAGCGACTCAAGAGACC. Full variable domain (missing parts from reference TRBV5-6 and TRBJ2-5): DAGVTQSPTHLIKTRGQQVTLRCSPKSGHDTVSWYQQALGQGPQFIFQYYEEEERQRGNFPDRFSGHQFPNYSSELNVNALLLGDSALYLCASSGGLATQETQYFGPGTRLLVL.

Remarks on this clone: The observed sequence ends 3 residues before the CDR3 terminus, with the missing tail filled in from the germline J gene. The genes are TRBV18 and TRBJ1-1, with 8 bases lining up with TRBD1. The CDR3 has 14 amino acids. Per the germline V gene, CDR1 is KGHSH and CDR2 is LQKENI. With V trimmed by 4 bases and J by 6 bases, 7 bases remained unmatched. The CDR3 bases that were read are TGTGCCAGCTCACAACGTGGACAGGGCGCTGAA. This codes for CASSQRGQGAE. The whole CDR3 sequence reads CASSQRGQGAEAFF.

Comment on this clone: The DNA ends 3 residues before the CDR3 does, and the rest of the CDR3 is filled in from the germline J gene. This chain joins TRBV29-1 and TRBJ2-1; D gene uncertain. This CDR3 comprises 13 residues. CDR1 SQVTM and CDR2 ANQGSEA come from the germline V gene. The V gene lost 2 bases and the J gene lost 3 bases, with 8 bases spanning the gap. The covered CDR3 bases are TGCAGCGTTGAAAATGAAGGCTACAATGAG. Protein sequence: CSVENEGYNE. The CDR3 in full is CSVENEGYNEQFF.

Concerning this clone: The read gets to within 3 residues of the CDR3 end, and the germline J gene fills in the rest. The V gene is TRBV19, the J gene TRBJ2-3, with 11 positions matching TRBD2. Germline V CDR1 and CDR2: LNHDA, SQIVND (reference sequence). The CDR3 runs 18 residues. J was trimmed by 0 bases and V by 3 bases; bases with no gene match: 8. The CDR3 bases that were read are TGTGCCAGTAGTATGAGAACTAGCGGGGGCCTTAGCACAGATACG. This codes for CASSMRTSGGLSTDT. The CDR3, in full, reads CASSMRTSGGLSTDTQYF.

On this clone: Relative to the germline gene, one junction end is altered; a read error may explain this. The DNA ends 3 residues before the CDR3 does, and the rest of the CDR3 is filled in from the germline J gene. The rearrangement uses TRBV18 and TRBJ1-5, with D tentatively TRBD1 (5 bases). CDR3 length: 15 amino acids. The V gene's germline CDR1 is KGHSH and CDR2 LQKENI. The part of the CDR3 DNA that was read is TGTGTCAGCTCACCATTAGGAGACAGAAATCAGCCC. The encoded protein is CVSSPLGDRNQP. The whole CDR3 sequence reads CVSSPLGDRNQPQHF.

Turning to this clone: The CDR3 is cut off 3 residues early in the read; its end comes from the germline J gene. The J gene is TRBJ2-1, the V gene TRBV18, with 8 positions matching TRBD1. V lost 3 bases and J lost 7; bases outside the gene matches: 5. CDR3 length: 14 residues. Germline CDR1 KGHSH, CDR2 LQKENI. The covered CDR3 bases are TGTGCCAGCTCACCCAAGGACAGGGCGAATGAG. As protein: CASSPKDRANE. The full CDR3 reads CASSPKDRANEQFF.

Regarding this clone: The missing CDR3 end, 3 residues past where the read stops, is filled in from the germline J gene. The chain links TRBV18 to TRBJ2-4; tentative D call: TRBD1 (5 bases). The CDR3 has 16 residues. Per germline, CDR1 KGHSH and CDR2 LQKENI. CDR3 bases read: TGTGCCAGCTCACCACCGTCTACTATAGGGGAAGATGGT. This codes for CASSPPSTIGEDG. The CDR3, in full, reads CASSPPSTIGEDGQYF.

Notes on this clone: A read error may produce the germline difference seen at one junction end. The CDR3 is cut off 3 residues early in the read; its end comes from the germline J gene. Distinct nucleotide sequences in the sample also encode this CDR3. This sequence joins TRBV7-2 and TRBJ1-3, with TRBD1 matching 10 bases. The CDR3 loop spans 13 amino acids. Germline values: CDR1 SGHTA, CDR2 FQGNSA. CDR3 bases read: TGTGCCAGCAGCACGGACAGGGGGAACACT. Translated, it gives CASSTDRGNT. In full, the CDR3 reads CASSTDRGNTIYF.

As to this clone: Relative to the germline gene, one junction end is altered; a read error may explain this. Sequencing ends 3 residues short of the CDR3 end; the germline J gene provides the rest. Additional DNA sequences in this sample encode the identical CDR3. V gene TRBV18 combines with J gene TRBJ1-3; D is perhaps TRBD1 (5 bases). The CDR3 is made up of 21 amino acids. The germline V gene encodes CDR1 KGHSH and CDR2 LQKENI. Incomplete CDR3 DNA: TGTGCCAGCTCACCAACTCGACATTCGTACAGGTGGGGTAGCTCTGGAAACACG. Residues: CASSPTRHSYRWGSSGNT. The whole CDR3 is CASSPTRHSYRWGSSGNTIYF.

As concerns this clone: The CDR3 is cut off 3 residues early in the read; its end comes from the germline J gene. The chain is built from TRBV19 and TRBJ2-4, with D perhaps matching TRBD1 (5 bases). Germline V lookup: CDR1 LNHDA, CDR2 SQIVND (reference sequence). The CDR3 totals 14 residues. The covered CDR3 bases are TGTGCCAGTAGCGACAGATATAGCAATCAGCCT. This gives the protein CASSDRYSNQP. The entire CDR3 protein is CASSDRYSNQPQYF.

As for this clone: The read ends 3 residues shy of where the CDR3 ends; the end is completed using the germline J gene. The V and J genes are TRBV5-1 and TRBJ2-7; D is perhaps TRBD1 (5 bases). V lost 0 bases, J lost 5 bases, and 12 bases lay in between. CDR1 is SGHRS and CDR2 is YFSETQ in the germline V gene. This CDR3 region has 14 residues. The CDR3 sequence is CASSLGGQINEQYF. The CDR3 bases that were read are TGCGCCAGCAGCTTGGGAGGACAAATCAACGAG.

A remark on this clone: The read ends 3 residues before the CDR3 terminus; that terminus is restored from the germline J gene. This chain links TRBV19 with TRBJ1-2; D might be TRBD1 (5 bases). This CDR3 spans 14 amino acids. CDR1 LNHDA and CDR2 SQIVND come from the germline V gene (reference sequence). Here the CDR3 reads CASRDRGAGYDYTF. CDR3 bases read: TGTGCCAGTAGAGATCGAGGGGCCGGCTACGAC.

To note about this clone: The read terminates 3 residues ahead of where the CDR3 ends, so the germline J gene completes it. This rearrangement joins TRBV6-2 or TRBV6-3 to TRBJ2-5; no reliable D call. V dropped 4 bases and J dropped 0 bases, with 6 bases sitting between them. The CDR3 runs 13 residues. Germline V CDR1 and CDR2: MNHEY, SVGEGT. The CDR3 loop reads CASSFRDQETQYF. CDR3 bases read: TGTGCCAGCAGTTTCCGGGACCAAGAGACC.

With regard to this clone: The CDR3 end falls 3 residues outside the read, so it is completed with the germline J gene. The rearrangement joins TRBV7-6 to TRBJ1-2; tentatively, D is TRBD1 (5 bases). The CDR3 has 13 residues. Germline V gene lookup returns CDR1 SGHVS and CDR2 FNYEAQ. The part of the CDR3 DNA that was read is TGTGCCAGCAGCGGGCGGGACTTTTTTGAC. It translates to CASSGRDFFD. The CDR3 reads in full as CASSGRDFFDYTF.

Comments on this clone: The read finishes 3 residues shy of the CDR3 end, and the germline J gene is used to complete it. The rearrangement joins TRBV14 to TRBJ2-1, with D possibly matching TRBD2 (5 bases). The CDR3 contains 15 residues. V lost 1 base and J lost 9, with 16 bases in between. Germline CDR1 SGHDN, CDR2 FVKESK. CDR3 in amino acids: CASSQGFGLAVEQFF. CDR3 DNA (partial): TGTGCCAGCAGCCAAGGGTTCGGTCTAGCTGTTGAG.

As to this clone: The germline gene is not matched at one end of the junction; a read error may be the cause. The read terminates 3 residues ahead of where the CDR3 ends, so the germline J gene completes it. The genes are TRBV4-2 and TRBJ1-3; D gene unclear. The CDR3 spans 14 residues. From germline, CDR1 is LGHNA and CDR2 YNFKEQ. The CDR3 spells CASSQTSSGNTIYF. The DNA read from the CDR3 is TGCGCCAGCAGCCAAACAAGCTCTGGAAACACC.

About this clone itself: The CDR3 goes on 3 residues after the read ends, and that part is filled in from the germline J gene. The chain has TRBV7-9 and TRBJ1-1; D gene unclear. Germline CDR1 reads SEHNR; CDR2 reads FQNEAQ (reference sequence). The CDR3 loop spans 12 amino acids. CDR3 amino acids: CASSLDTVRAFF. The part of the CDR3 DNA that was read is TGTGCCAGCAGCTTAGATACAGTACGA.